A selection of T cell receptor beta chains follows, all from one sample in a study of blood T cells in healthy people across ages. A single record per CDR3 protein comes from TCRdb applying MiXCR to the 5' RACE reads. The sample holds 1.5 million to 2 million distinct CDR3 sequences, about 31% seen once. Sequenced input: blood. The source of these receptors is a woman in her twenties or thirties in good health. Each CDR3 is given with its conserved first and last residue. D genes are given only for firm matches. Size is stated for part of the rows, as once, few or many counts, or as a class when the clone is expanded.

CDR3 DNA: TGTGCCAGCAGCTCAGTCGAGACAGGGCTCTCCTACGAGCAGTACTTC
CDR3 protein: CASSSVETGLSYEQYF
J gene: TRBJ2-7
D gene: TRBD1
clone size: NA
V gene: TRBV7-9

CDR3 DNA: TGCGCCAGCAGCTTGGATGGACCCCAGCAAGATACGCAGTATTTT
CDR3 protein: CASSLDGPQQDTQYF
J gene: TRBJ2-3
D gene: NA
clone size: many
V gene: TRBV5-1

CDR3 DNA: TGTGCCACCAGCAGAGACCCGGGGCCCAACACCGGGGAGCTGTTTTTT
CDR3 protein: CATSRDPGPNTGELFF
J gene: TRBJ2-2
D gene: NA
clone size: NA
V gene: TRBV15

CDR3 DNA: TGTGCCGGCAGCTTGACTAGCGGGAGTTACGAGCAGTACTTC
CDR3 protein: CAGSLTSGSYEQYF
J gene: TRBJ2-7
D gene: TRBD2
clone size: NA
V gene: TRBV12-3/TRBV12-4

CDR3 DNA: TGTGCCAGCAGCTCCCAGCGGGGGGGCGTAGATACGCAGTATTTT
CDR3 protein: CASSSQRGGVDTQYF
J gene: TRBJ2-3
D gene: TRBD2
clone size: NA
V gene: TRBV7-3

CDR3 DNA: TGCAGTGTTACTAGACAGCCTAAGAACACCGGGGAGCTGTTTTTT
CDR3 protein: CSVTRQPKNTGELFF
J gene: TRBJ2-2
D gene: NA
clone size: once
V gene: TRBV20-1

CDR3 DNA: TGCGCCAGCCAGCAAACTCTGGGAGAGACCCAGTACTTC
CDR3 protein: CASQQTLGETQYF
J gene: TRBJ2-5
D gene: NA
clone size: many
V gene: TRBV10-1

CDR3 DNA: TGTGCCAGCAGTACTTTTACGGGGGGCGAGCAGTACTTC
CDR3 protein: CASSTFTGGEQYF
J gene: TRBJ2-7
D gene: TRBD2
clone size: few
V gene: TRBV27

CDR3 DNA: TGCAGTGCTAGACGGCTAGCGGGAGAAGTGTTTTTGGGTGAGACCCAGTACTTC
CDR3 protein: CSARRLAGEVFLGETQYF
J gene: TRBJ2-5
D gene: TRBD2
clone size: NA
V gene: TRBV20-1

CDR3 DNA: TGTGCCATCAGTGACCAGGGGAACACCGGGGAGCTGTTTTTT
CDR3 protein: CAISDQGNTGELFF
J gene: TRBJ2-2
D gene: NA
clone size: few
V gene: TRBV10-3

CDR3 DNA: TGTGCCAGCAAAAGTCTCAGATCATATGGCTACACCTTC
CDR3 protein: CASKSLRSYGYTF
J gene: TRBJ1-2
D gene: NA
clone size: few
V gene: TRBV12-3/TRBV12-4

CDR3 DNA: TGTGCCAGCAGCTTAAGGGCAGGGGCGCCCTCCTACGAGCAGTACTTC
CDR3 protein: CASSLRAGAPSYEQYF
J gene: TRBJ2-7
D gene: NA
clone size: many
V gene: TRBV7-2

CDR3 DNA: TGTGCCAGTACCGAGCGGGGGGGCGGCACCGGGGAGCTGTTTTTT
CDR3 protein: CASTERGGGTGELFF
J gene: TRBJ2-2
D gene: TRBD2
clone size: NA
V gene: TRBV12-3/TRBV12-4

CDR3 DNA: TGTGCCGGGTCCGGGACGACTATCTACGAGCAGTACTTC
CDR3 protein: CAGSGTTIYEQYF
J gene: TRBJ2-7
D gene: NA
clone size: many
V gene: TRBV30

CDR3 DNA: TGCAGTGCTAGAGTGGCAGGCGGGACCCCCGCGCAGTATTTT
CDR3 protein: CSARVAGGTPAQYF
J gene: TRBJ2-3
D gene: NA
clone size: NA
V gene: TRBV20-1

CDR3 DNA: TGTGCCAGCAGCCCTCTGGGGGCCCCTTATAGCAATCAGCCCCAGCATTTT
CDR3 protein: CASSPLGAPYSNQPQHF
J gene: TRBJ1-5
D gene: NA
clone size: few
V gene: TRBV7-8

CDR3 DNA: TGTGCCAGCAGTCGCGAACAGGGGTTCAGGAGCGAGCAGTACTTC
CDR3 protein: CASSREQGFRSEQYF
J gene: TRBJ2-7
D gene: TRBD1
clone size: NA
V gene: TRBV7-2

CDR3 DNA: TGCAGTGCTAGACCCACCAGGGTCGGTCAGCCCCAGCATTTT
CDR3 protein: CSARPTRVGQPQHF
J gene: TRBJ1-5
D gene: NA
clone size: many
V gene: TRBV20-1